These 15 T cell receptor beta chains were sequenced from one sample in a study of shared clonotypes between healthy human individuals. Generated by immunoSEQ multiplex PCR, the TCRdb table keeps only in-frame clones and is missing some. The repertoire includes roughly 2.6 million clones, around nine tenths of them detected once, and roughly 0.14% sits in the top ten. The sequenced material came from naive CD4+ T cells sorted from blood. Subset denoted: CD45RA+ positively selected. The receptors stem from a man in his late teens or twenties in good health.

The genes are TRBV10-1 and TRBJ2-7; no definite D call. V gave up 4 bases and J gave up 6 bases, with 13 bases separating them. CDR1 and CDR2 (germline): WNHNN, SYGVQD (reference sequence). The CDR3 runs to 13 residues. The CDR3 DNA is TGCGCCAGCAGTGTAATCCCGGAGAGCGAGCAGTACTTC. Translating it yields CASSVIPESEQYF.

The chain couples TRBV9 to TRBJ1-5; D gene ambiguous. Germline V gene sequence: CDR1 SGDLS, CDR2 YYNGEE. The length of the CDR3 is 15 residues. With 0 bases removed from V and 1 base from J, the gap between germline ends came to 8 bases. The CDR3 reads CASSVDYSSNQPQHF. DNA for the CDR3: TGTGCCAGCAGCGTAGATTACAGCAGCAATCAGCCCCAGCATTTT.

This chain uses TRBV11-2 with TRBJ1-6; D perhaps matches TRBD1 (5 bases). Trimming removed 2 bases at V and 2 bases at J, with 7 bases between. This CDR3 has 15 amino acids. CDR1 is SGHAT and CDR2 is FQNNGV in the germline V gene. CDR3 coding DNA: TGTGCCAGCAGCTTAACAGGAACCTATAATTCACCCCTCCACTTT. Amino acid sequence: CASSLTGTYNSPLHF.

The chain has TRBV27 and TRBJ2-4, with D maybe TRBD1 (6 bases). Germline assignment: CDR1 MNHEY and CDR2 SMNVEV (reference sequence). V lost 6 bases and J lost 2, with 14 bases in between. The CDR3 has 15 amino acids. DNA of the CDR3: TGTGCCAGCAGGCAGGGGTTGGGGACCAAAAACATTCAGTACTTC. It specifies CASRQGLGTKNIQYF.

The V gene is TRBV7-2, the J gene TRBJ2-3; TRBD1 might be the D (6 bases). Trimming stripped 5 bases from V and 0 bases from J, with 15 bases between. The length of the CDR3 is 16 residues. Per the germline V gene, CDR1 is SGHTA and CDR2 is FQGNSA. The CDR3 region has the DNA TGTGCCAGCAGCAAAAACCTTGGACAGAGCACAGATACGCAGTATTTT. The encoded protein is CASSKNLGQSTDTQYF.

In DNA, the CDR3 is TGCGCCAGCAGTCTAAAGCGGGATTACGAGCAGTACTTC. It is translated as CASSLKRDYEQYF. V gene TRBV10-1 combines with J gene TRBJ2-7, with TRBD2 matching 7 bases. J lost 4 bases, V lost 5 bases, and 5 bases had no gene match. CDR3 length: 13 amino acids. The germline gives CDR1 WNHNN, CDR2 SYGVQD (reference sequence).

This clone was observed once. The rearrangement joins TRBV6-5 to TRBJ2-5, with 9 bases matching TRBD2. Germline trimming cut 2 bases from V and 5 bases from J; bases unmatched to any gene: 3. This CDR3 has 14 residues. Germline V gene data show CDR1 as MNHEY and CDR2 as SVGAGI. The CDR3 spells CASSYGTSSETQYF. Written as DNA, the CDR3 is TGTGCCAGCAGTTACGGGACTAGCTCTGAGACCCAGTACTTC.

The rearrangement uses TRBV5-1 and TRBJ1-2; TRBD1 matches at 9 bases. Trimming took 1 base from V and 3 from J; bases not matched to a gene: 4. CDR3 length equals 15 residues. Looked up from germline, CDR1 is SGHRS and CDR2 is YFSETQ. For the CDR3, the DNA is TGCGCCAGCAGCTTGAGGACAGGGGAAGACTATGGCTACACCTTC. Translating it yields CASSLRTGEDYGYTF.

V and J are TRBV11-1 and TRBJ2-7; D could derive from TRBD1 or TRBD2 (5 bases each). CDR3 length: 15 amino acids. Germline assignment: CDR1 SGHAT and CDR2 FQDESV (reference sequence). V dropped 1 base and J dropped 2 bases, with 12 bases sitting between them. CDR3 region: CASSLGLGVTYEQYF. The CDR3 nucleotides are TGTGCCAGCAGCTTAGGGTTGGGGGTAACCTACGAGCAGTACTTC.

The J gene is TRBJ2-7, the V gene TRBV11-3; D perhaps matches TRBD1 (6 bases). V gave up 4 bases and J gave up 3 bases, with 13 bases separating them. The CDR3 sequence is 14 residues long. Germline V gives CDR1 SGHNT, CDR2 YENEEA. CDR3 nucleotides: TGTGCCAGCAGCTCCGACACGGACAGCTACGAGCAGTACTTC. Translation: CASSSDTDSYEQYF.

CDR3 loop: CASSQPRGTFPEQYF. The DNA for the CDR3 is TGCGCCAGCAGTCAACCGAGGGGGACATTTCCAGAGCAGTACTTC. The chain couples TRBV23-1 to TRBJ2-7, with D tentatively TRBD1 (6 bases). TRBV23-1 is noted as an ORF with a role that remains uncertain. The CDR3 has 15 amino acids. V was trimmed by 2 bases and J by 7 bases, leaving 18 bases between them.

The rearrangement uses TRBV7-2 and TRBJ1-2; TRBD1 matches at 10 bases. Germline lookup yields CDR1 SGHTA and CDR2 FQGNSA. The CDR3 runs to 14 residues. Germline trimming cut 5 bases from V and 6 bases from J; bases unmatched to any gene: 6. The CDR3 spells CASSPPGTGDGYTF. CDR3 DNA: TGTGCCAGCAGCCCACCCGGGACAGGGGATGGCTACACCTTC.

As to this clone: The sample carries other DNA sequences with the same CDR3. The genes are TRBV18 and TRBJ1-5; D is uncertain. Germline-derived CDR1 and CDR2 are KGHSH and LQKENI. V dropped 4 bases and J dropped 0 bases, with 7 bases sitting between them. This CDR3 contains 14 residues. CDR3 amino acids: CASSRGPSNQPQHF. CDR3 bases: TGTGCCAGCTCACGTGGGCCTAGCAATCAGCCCCAGCATTTT.

V usage is TRBV18 and J usage is TRBJ2-5; TRBD2 might be the D (5 bases). This CDR3 has 14 amino acids. Trimming pared 3 bases from V and 2 bases from J, leaving 10 bases between. From germline, CDR1 is KGHSH and CDR2 LQKENI. The DNA of the CDR3 is TGTGCCAGCTCACCCTTGACTAAGCAAGAGACCCAGTACTTC. Its translation is CASSPLTKQETQYF.

In its sample, this clone was seen once. The chain employs TRBV5-4 and TRBJ2-2; 9 nucleotides agree with TRBD1. V was clipped by 4 bases and J by 7 bases; unmatched bases: 8. From germline, CDR1 is SGHNT and CDR2 YYREEE (reference sequence). The CDR3 covers 15 residues. CDR3 amino acids: CASSPPGQGSGELFF. The CDR3 DNA reads TGTGCCAGCAGCCCGCCGGGACAGGGAAGCGGGGAGCTGTTTTTT.